This paragraph covers one TCR beta chain sequence. The sample belongs to a study of blood T cell repertoires in COVID-19. The method was immunoSEQ multiplex PCR; TCRdb's version includes in-frame clones alone and lacks a portion of them. The table records roughly 300,000 clones, approximately 92% of them present only once. With 6 bases clipped from V and 2 bases from J, the junction kept 11 bases outside the gene matches. In germline, CDR1 is SGHRS, CDR2 YFSETQ. This CDR3 spans 16 amino acids. Participants were aged about 18 to 100 years from approximately 24 US areas. This sequence originates from a woman aged 25 to 45 who had recovered from COVID-19. The specimen was PBMCs or T cells enriched from blood (not recorded which). The rearrangement uses TRBV5-1 and TRBJ2-1, with 7 bases fitting TRBD2. CDR3 loop: CASTPPSAGAYNEQFF. CDR3 DNA sequence: TGCGCCAGCACTCCCCCCTCTGCGGGGGCCTACAATGAGCAGTTCTTC.